This T cell receptor beta chain was identified in a study of shared clonotypes between healthy human individuals. On the study more broadly: Donors had three CD4 naive, three CD4 memory, two CD8 naive and one CD8 memory plate apiece. Notes on the study in general: Estimated richness was generally greater in naive than memory subsets. Generation of non-shared clonotypes was less probable than generation of clonotypes shared by all four donors.

Notes on this clone: Its antigen is still unknown.

Per the authors' pipeline: Filtering was not the same, since immunoSEQ gave junction-only sequences without quality scores. Some clones are missing from TCRdb's copy, which holds only in-frame ones; the method was immunoSEQ multiplex PCR. V and J calls and clone size are given by that table; D and trimming were obtained from the DNA. Of about 2.3 million clones listed, more than 85% were seen once; the top ten hold 0.35% to 0.5%. The ends lost 2 bases at V and 2 bases at J; junction bases unmatched: 19. CDR3 length: 21 amino acids. CDR1 and CDR2 (germline): MDHEN, SYDVKM. The chain has TRBV28 and TRBJ1-3; 9 positions agree with TRBD1. Sequenced sample: naive CD4+ T cells from PBMCs. Described subset: CD45RA+ positively selected. This clonotype originated in a man aged 18 to 30 in good health. Some clones in this sample may be carry-over from other donors' samples. The CDR3 coding sequence is TGTGCCAGCAGTTTACCATTTGGCCGAGGTACCGGGACAGGGCCTGGAAACACCATATATTTT. Its protein product is CASSLPFGRGTGTGPGNTIYF.